This T cell receptor beta chain came from a study of post-analysis software for immune sequencing data. The CDR3 contains 13 residues. The germline CDR1 and CDR2 sequences are DFQATT and SNEGSKA (reference sequence). Between the trimmed V and J ends, which lost 1 base and 0 bases, there was a span of 7 bases. Study-level results: TRBV5-6, TRBV5-1 and TRBV20-1 were among four or five TRBV segments more frequent in patients than controls. Normalized Chao1 diversity in multiple sclerosis patients fell significantly below that of controls.

Unique molecular identifiers tagged the TCR beta cDNA libraries. TCRdb used MiXCR to reprocess the PCR reads, holding one entry per CDR3 protein. The table lists some 690,000 distinct CDR3 sequences, less than 35% of them singletons. Remarks on this clonotype: The antigen is undetermined.

The receptor's source is a girl aged 5-17 years with multiple sclerosis. The sequenced sample consisted of blood. The chain carries TRBV20-1 and TRBJ2-7, with D uncertain. The DNA for the CDR3 is TGCAGTGCTAGAGCCAGCCACTCCTACGAGCAGTACTTC. Residues: CSARASHSYEQYF.